One sample yielded the 11 T cell receptor beta chains listed below, sequenced in a study of a mutant IDH1 vaccine in newly diagnosed glioma. Their recognized antigens are unknown. Sequenced by immunoSEQ multiplex PCR; TCRdb stores in-frame clones only, minus some. This table holds tens of thousands of clones, about four fifths found once. Indicated time point: week 47, end of study. Vaccination comprised doses that each held 300 ug of mutant IDH1 20-mer peptide, plus topical imiquimod. The specimen was PBMCs, collected from a glioma patient whose treatment included an IDH1 peptide vaccine. Every receptor here comes from a man under 40 with glioma.

The chain joins TRBV19 to TRBJ2-1, with D possibly being TRBD2 (8 bases). The CDR3 contains 17 residues. The ends were cut back, 6 bases at V and 5 bases at J, with 23 bases in the middle. In germline, CDR1 is LNHDA, CDR2 SQIVND (reference sequence). In DNA, the CDR3 is TGTGCCAGTAGCATGAACAGGGGAGCGGGGGTTCACAATGAGCAGTTCTTC. Its translation: CASSMNRGAGVHNEQFF.

The chain recombines TRBV13 with TRBJ2-1; 7 bases map to TRBD1. The CDR3 contains 12 residues. Germline V gene sequence: CDR1 PRHDT, CDR2 FYEKMQ (reference sequence). V lost 5 bases to trimming and J lost 7 bases; unmatched junction nucleotides: 2. The CDR3 nucleotides read TGTGCCAGCAGCGACAGGGTTAATGAGCAGTTCTTC. It encodes CASSDRVNEQFF.

This chain connects TRBV6-5 to TRBJ2-1; a possible D gene is TRBD1 (6 bases). Trimming took off 3 bases at V and 9 bases at J, with 15 bases between the two ends. Per germline, CDR1 MNHEY and CDR2 SVGAGI. CDR3 size: 14 residues. This chain's CDR3 is CASSYRGLRGEQFF. CDR3 DNA: TGTGCCAGCAGTTATAGGGGTCTCAGGGGTGAGCAGTTCTTC.

The sample holds a few counts of this clone. The chain is built from TRBV19 and TRBJ1-6, with no clear D. CDR1 and CDR2 (germline): LNHDA, SQIVND (reference sequence). V was shortened by 4 bases and J by 0 bases, with 10 bases between the two germline ends. The length of the CDR3 is 16 residues. The CDR3 region has the DNA TGTGCCAGTAGTAACAGATACGGCTCCTATAATTCACCCCTCCACTTT. It codes for CASSNRYGSYNSPLHF. The variable domain in full, completed from reference TRBV19 and TRBJ1-6, reads DGGITQSPKYLFRKEGQNVTLSCEQNLNHDAMYWYRQDPGQGLRLIYYSQIVNDFQKGDIAEGYSVSREKKESFPLTVTSAQKNPTAFYLCASSNRYGSYNSPLHFGNGTRLTVT.

The rearrangement uses TRBV25-1 and TRBJ2-2; 8 nucleotides line up with TRBD1. This CDR3 comprises 14 residues. The germline V gene has CDR1 MGHDK and CDR2 SYGVNS. V was pared by 4 bases and J by 3 bases, with 1 base of the junction left unmatched. CDR3 in DNA: TGTGCCAGCAGTGCGGGACAGGACACCGGGGAGCTGTTTTTT. Its translation is CASSAGQDTGELFF. Together with reference TRBV25-1 and TRBJ2-2, the CDR3 gives the full variable domain: EADIYQTPRYLVIGTGKKITLECSQTMGHDKMYWYQQDPGMELHLIHYSYGVNSTEKGDLSSESTVSRIRTEHFPLTLESARPSHTSQYLCASSAGQDTGELFFGEGSRLTVL.

The gene calls are TRBV25-1 and TRBJ1-4, with no clear D. There are 15 residues in the CDR3. The V end was cut by 1 base, the J end by 2 bases, with 8 bases between. Germline-derived CDR1 and CDR2 are MGHDK and SYGVNS. CDR3 coding DNA: TGTGCCAGCAGTGAATTGGGCCAGACTAATGAAAAACTGTTTTTT. This translates into CASSELGQTNEKLFF. The variable domain in full, with the rest retrieved from reference TRBV25-1 and TRBJ1-4, is EADIYQTPRYLVIGTGKKITLECSQTMGHDKMYWYQQDPGMELHLIHYSYGVNSTEKGDLSSESTVSRIRTEHFPLTLESARPSHTSQYLCASSELGQTNEKLFFGSGTQLSVL.

The chain uses TRBV27 and TRBJ1-2, with TRBD1 identical over 8 bases. CDR3 size: 15 residues. Per germline, CDR1 MNHEY and CDR2 SMNVEV (reference sequence). Trimming at V came to 3 bases and at J to 1 base, leaving 4 bases not matched to a gene. The CDR3 region has the DNA TGTGCCAGCAGTTTCAGACAGGGGCTTAACTATGGCTACACCTTC. Residues: CASSFRQGLNYGYTF.

V is TRBV25-1 and J is TRBJ2-4; no firm D call. The V and J ends lost 11 bases and 14 bases respectively, with 13 bases between them. The length of the CDR3 is 9 residues. In germline, CDR1 is MGHDK, CDR2 SYGVNS. The CDR3 region is CAALKREYF. Here the CDR3 DNA reads TGTGCCGCCTTGAAACGCGAGTACTTC.

In regard to this clone: At one end the junction does not follow the germline gene, possibly because of a read error. This chain connects TRBV13 to TRBJ1-2; D is unclear. The CDR3 loop spans 14 amino acids. In germline, CDR1 is PRHDT, CDR2 FYEKMQ (reference sequence). CDR3 DNA: TGTGCCAGCAGCATAGGGTTGGGGAATTATGGCTACACCTTC. This translates into CASSIGLGNYGYTF.

The chain recombines TRBV5-1 with TRBJ2-6; D may be TRBD1 (6 bases). Germline V CDR1 and CDR2: SGHRS, YFSETQ. The CDR3 covers 15 residues. Trimming removed 3 bases at V and 2 bases at J, with 9 bases between. In nucleotides, the CDR3 is TGCGCCAGCAGCTCCTCAGGGGCTGGGGCCAACGTCCTGACTTTC. This encodes CASSSSGAGANVLTF.

The chain is built from TRBV5-1 and TRBJ2-5; D not resolved. CDR3 length equals 14 residues. Per germline, CDR1 SGHRS and CDR2 YFSETQ. Deletions cut 0 bases from V and 0 bases from J, with 6 bases between. The CDR3 spells CASSLVGYQETQYF. The CDR3 nucleotides are TGCGCCAGCAGCTTGGTGGGGTACCAAGAGACCCAGTACTTC.